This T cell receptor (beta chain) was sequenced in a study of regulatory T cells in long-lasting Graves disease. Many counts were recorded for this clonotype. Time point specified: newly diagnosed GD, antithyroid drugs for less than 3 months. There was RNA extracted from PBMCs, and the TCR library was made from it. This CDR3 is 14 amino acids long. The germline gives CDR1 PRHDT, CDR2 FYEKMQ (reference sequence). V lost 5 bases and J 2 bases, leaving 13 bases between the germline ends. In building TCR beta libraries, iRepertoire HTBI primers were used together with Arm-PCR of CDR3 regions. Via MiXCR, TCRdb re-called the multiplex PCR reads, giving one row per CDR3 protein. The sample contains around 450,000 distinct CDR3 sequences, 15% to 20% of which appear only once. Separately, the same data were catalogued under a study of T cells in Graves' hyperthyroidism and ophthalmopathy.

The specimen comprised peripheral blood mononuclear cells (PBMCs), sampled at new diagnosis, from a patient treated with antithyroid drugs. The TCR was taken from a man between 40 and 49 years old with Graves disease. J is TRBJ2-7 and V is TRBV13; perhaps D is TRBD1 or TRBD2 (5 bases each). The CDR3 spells CASSHPGTPYEQYF. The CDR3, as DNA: TGTGCCAGCAGCCACCCCGGGACCCCCTACGAGCAGTACTTC.